What follows are 7 T cell receptor beta chains derived from one specimen sequenced in a study of T cells in Graves' hyperthyroidism and ophthalmopathy. Amplification yielded TCR beta CDR3 regions, with RNA transcripts as the source. TCR CDR3 underwent first-round RT-PCR with the HTBI primer set. TCRdb recomputed calls from the multiplex PCR reads with MiXCR, one row per CDR3 protein. The table lists 700,000 or so distinct CDR3 sequences, about a sixth of them singletons. Sequenced sample: blood. The receptors originated from a man between 18 and 29 years old with Graves' hyperthyroidism.

This clonotype turned up a few times. The chain joins TRBV5-5 to TRBJ2-2, with D possibly TRBD2 on 5 matching bases. This CDR3 comprises 15 residues. The ends were cut back, 2 bases at V and 1 base at J, with 9 bases in the middle. From germline, CDR1 is SGHKS and CDR2 YYEKEE (reference sequence). Here the CDR3 DNA reads TGTGCCAGCAGCTTAAGAGGGAGGAACACCGGGGAGCTGTTTTTT. Its protein product is CASSLRGRNTGELFF.

The chain uses TRBV20-1 and TRBJ2-2; perhaps TRBD2 as D (6 bases). Trimming took off 5 bases at V and 3 bases at J, with 10 bases between the two ends. Germline values: CDR1 DFQATT, CDR2 SNEGSKA (reference sequence). The CDR3 has 13 residues. The CDR3 DNA reads as TGCAGTGCTCTCCCGGGGGACACCGGGGAGCTGTTTTTT. Its protein product is CSALPGDTGELFF.

This clonotype was seen only a few times. The chain employs TRBV5-1 and TRBJ1-2; 8 bases fit TRBD1. Germline trimming cut 4 bases from V and 1 base from J; bases unmatched to any gene: 9. The CDR3 runs to 16 residues. CDR1 and CDR2 (germline): SGHRS, YFSETQ. This chain's CDR3 is CASSLLPGGNNYGYTF. In nucleotides, the CDR3 is TGCGCCAGCAGCCTTCTTCCAGGGGGCAATAACTATGGCTACACCTTC.

In this sample, this clonotype turned up many times. V gene TRBV28 combines with J gene TRBJ2-7; D is unclear. V shed 4 bases and J shed 0 bases, with 13 bases lying between them. CDR1 and CDR2 from the germline V gene are MDHEN and SYDVKM. This CDR3 has 15 residues. The CDR3 nucleotides read TGTGCCAGCAGTTACCCGCGGCGAGCCTCCTACGAGCAGTACTTC. Its translation is CASSYPRRASYEQYF. The variable domain in full, with the rest retrieved from reference TRBV28 and TRBJ2-7, is DVKVTQSSRYLVKRTGEKVFLECVQDMDHENMFWYRQDPGLGLRLIYFSYDVKMKEKGDIPEGYSVSREKKERFSLILESASTNQTSMYLCASSYPRRASYEQYFGPGTRLTVT.

This clonotype occurred many times. The chain carries TRBV20-1 and TRBJ2-7; D not certain. This CDR3 region has 13 residues. Trimming cost V 3 bases and J 3 bases, with 12 bases left between them. Per the germline V gene, CDR1 is DFQATT and CDR2 is SNEGSKA (reference sequence). Here the CDR3 reads CSASRIDNYEQYF. The CDR3 DNA reads as TGCAGTGCTAGCCGCATCGACAACTACGAGCAGTACTTC.

This clonotype was observed at least ten times. V and J are TRBV20-1 and TRBJ1-5; D is unresolved. Trimming shortened V by 0 bases and J by 1 base, and 7 bases separated the two germline ends. The CDR3 has 14 residues. Germline-derived CDR1 and CDR2 are DFQATT and SNEGSKA (reference sequence). The CDR3 region is CSARDLGSNQPQHF. CDR3 nucleotide sequence: TGCAGTGCTAGAGACCTGGGGAGCAATCAGCCCCAGCATTTT.

The genes are TRBV15 and TRBJ2-1, with 7 bases identical to TRBD1. Trimming removed 3 bases from V and 9 bases from J; junction bases left unmatched: 14. The CDR3 length is 16 residues. Germline V gene sequence: CDR1 LNHNV, CDR2 YYDKDF (reference sequence). The CDR3 loop reads CATSRTRDRPDSEQFF. CDR3 sequence (DNA): TGTGCCACCAGCAGGACCCGGGACAGACCGGATTCTGAGCAGTTCTTC.